This TCR beta chain was captured by sequencing in a study of blood T cell repertoires in COVID-19. Clones were sequenced by immunoSEQ multiplex PCR, and TCRdb holds only the in-frame ones, with some missing. The sample lists around 200,000 clones, approximately 87% occurring once. This CDR3 spans 16 amino acids. The ends were cut back, 7 bases at V and 0 bases at J, with 18 bases in the middle. Germline values: CDR1 SNHLY, CDR2 FYNNEI. Sample: PBMCs or T cells enriched from blood (not recorded which). This clonotype originated in a woman aged 45-65 years in a cohort exposed to, infected with or recovered from COVID-19 (not recorded which). The chain links TRBV2 to TRBJ1-1; D is ambiguous. Here the CDR3 reads CASTQNSLLVNTEAFF. The CDR3, as DNA: TGTGCCAGCACGCAAAATAGTCTTTTAGTGAACACTGAAGCTTTCTTT.